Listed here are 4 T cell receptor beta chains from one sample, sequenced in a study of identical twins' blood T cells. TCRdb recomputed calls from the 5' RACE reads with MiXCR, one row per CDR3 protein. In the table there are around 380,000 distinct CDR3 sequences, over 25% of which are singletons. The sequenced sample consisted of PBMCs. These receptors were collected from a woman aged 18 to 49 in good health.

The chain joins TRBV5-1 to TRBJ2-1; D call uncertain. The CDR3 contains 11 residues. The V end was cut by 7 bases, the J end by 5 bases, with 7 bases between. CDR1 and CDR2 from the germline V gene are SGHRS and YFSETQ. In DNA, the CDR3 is TGCGCCAGCCGAAATCACAATGAGCAGTTCTTC. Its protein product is CASRNHNEQFF. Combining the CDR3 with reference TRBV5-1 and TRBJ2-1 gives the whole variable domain KAGVTQTPRYLIKTRGQQVTLSCSPISGHRSVSWYQQTPGQGLQFLFEYFSETQRNKGNFPGRFSGRQFSNSRSEMNVSTLELGDSALYLCASRNHNEQFFGPGTRLTVL.

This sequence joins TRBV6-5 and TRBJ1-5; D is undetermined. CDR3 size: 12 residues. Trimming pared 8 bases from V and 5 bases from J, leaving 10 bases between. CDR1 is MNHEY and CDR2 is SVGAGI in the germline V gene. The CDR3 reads CASGGQDQPQHF. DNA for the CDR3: TGTGCCAGCGGTGGGCAAGATCAGCCCCAGCATTTT.

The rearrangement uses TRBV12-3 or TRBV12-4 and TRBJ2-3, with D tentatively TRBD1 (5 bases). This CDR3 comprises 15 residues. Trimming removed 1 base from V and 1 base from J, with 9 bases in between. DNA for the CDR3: TGTGCCAGCAGTTTAGGACAGCCTGGCACAGATACGCAGTATTTT. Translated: CASSLGQPGTDTQYF.

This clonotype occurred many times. CDR3 protein: CASSGRVAFF. The CDR3 bases are TGTGCCAGCAGCGGCCGGGTAGCTTTCTTT. The rearrangement joins TRBV9 to TRBJ1-1; no reliable D call. CDR1 SGDLS and CDR2 YYNGEE come from the germline V gene. The V and J ends lost 3 bases and 10 bases respectively, with 7 bases between them. The CDR3 is 10 amino acids.